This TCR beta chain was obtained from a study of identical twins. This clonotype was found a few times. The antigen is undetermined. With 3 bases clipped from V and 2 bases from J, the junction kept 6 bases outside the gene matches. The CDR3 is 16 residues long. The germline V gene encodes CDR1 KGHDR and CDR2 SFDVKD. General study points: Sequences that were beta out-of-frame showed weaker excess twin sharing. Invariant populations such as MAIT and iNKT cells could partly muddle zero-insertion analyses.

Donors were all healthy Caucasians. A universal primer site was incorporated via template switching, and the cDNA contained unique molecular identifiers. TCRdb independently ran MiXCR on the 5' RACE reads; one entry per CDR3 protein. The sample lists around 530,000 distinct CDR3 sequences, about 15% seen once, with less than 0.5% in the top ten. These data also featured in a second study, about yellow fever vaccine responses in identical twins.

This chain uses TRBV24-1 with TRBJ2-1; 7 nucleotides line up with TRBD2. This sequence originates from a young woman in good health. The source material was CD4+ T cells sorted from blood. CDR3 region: CATSDPKRGPYNEQFF. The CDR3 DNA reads TGTGCCACCAGTGATCCAAAGCGGGGACCCTACAATGAGCAGTTCTTC.